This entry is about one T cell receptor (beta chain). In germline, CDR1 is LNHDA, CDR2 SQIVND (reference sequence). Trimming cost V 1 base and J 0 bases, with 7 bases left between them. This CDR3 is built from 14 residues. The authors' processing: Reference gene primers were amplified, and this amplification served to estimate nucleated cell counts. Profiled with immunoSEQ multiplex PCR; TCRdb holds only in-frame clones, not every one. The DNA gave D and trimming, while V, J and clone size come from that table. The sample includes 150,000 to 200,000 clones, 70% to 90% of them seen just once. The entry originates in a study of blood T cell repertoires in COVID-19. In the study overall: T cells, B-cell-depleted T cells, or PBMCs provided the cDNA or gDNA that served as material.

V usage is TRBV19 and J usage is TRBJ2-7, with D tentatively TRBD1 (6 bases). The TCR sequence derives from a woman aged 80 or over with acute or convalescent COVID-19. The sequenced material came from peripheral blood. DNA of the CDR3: TGTGCCAGTAGTATAGCGGGACACTCCTACGAGCAGTACTTC. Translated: CASSIAGHSYEQYF.